This TCR beta chain stems from a study of blood T cell repertoires in COVID-19. Looking at the study overall: Donors in the United States, Italy and Spain gave samples during acute or convalescent COVID-19. T cells, B-cell-depleted T cells, or PBMCs provided the cDNA or gDNA that served as material.

In the authors' workflow: It was from reference gene primer amplification that nucleated cell counts were estimated. The data were produced by immunoSEQ multiplex PCR, yet TCRdb's version contains in-frame clones alone and is incomplete. V and J calls and clone size are those listed in that table; D and trimming were worked out from the DNA. The sample holds 200,000 to 250,000 clones; just over 90% are singletons and the top ten take 1% to 1.5%. The sequenced sample consisted of peripheral blood. The receptor's source is a man in his thirties or forties with acute or convalescent COVID-19.

The CDR3 sequence: CASSARQGTGELFF. The CDR3 DNA is TGTGCCAGCAGTGCGAGACAGGGGACAGGGGAGCTGTTTTTT. This chain joins TRBV25-1 and TRBJ2-2; 8 nucleotides agree with TRBD1. V trimming: 4 bases; J trimming: 8 bases; junction bases outside the gene matches: 6. The CDR3 consists of 14 residues. CDR1 is MGHDK, CDR2 SYGVNS, per germline.